Listed here are 2 T cell receptor beta chains from one sample, sequenced in a study of human T cells and chemical hapten exposure. The time point denotes: pre-sensitization, week 0. The treatment: therapeutic diphenylcyclopropenone sensitization with weekly scalp DPC. Via MiXCR, TCRdb re-called the RACE reads, giving one row per CDR3 protein. The table has approximately 60,000 distinct CDR3 sequences, roughly 12% seen once. The sequencing used whole blood, collected in connection with sensitization to the hapten diphenylcyclopropenone (DPC). The receptor set was obtained from a woman aged 40 to 50 with alopecia areata. Some clones in this sample may be carry-over from other donors' samples.

The V and J genes are TRBV5-5 and TRBJ1-2; D unresolved. CDR1 and CDR2 from the germline V gene are SGHKS and YYEKEE (reference sequence). CDR3 length: 14 amino acids. The ends were cut back, 4 bases at V and 8 bases at J, with 18 bases in the middle. The CDR3 loop reads CASSPQVAKTGYTF. CDR3 DNA: TGTGCCAGCAGCCCGCAAGTGGCAAAGACAGGCTACACCTTC. Full variable domain (missing parts from reference TRBV5-5 and TRBJ1-2): DAGVTQSPTHLIKTRGQQVTLRCSPISGHKSVSWYQQVLGQGPQFIFQYYEKEERGRGNFPDRFSARQFPNYSSELNVNALLLGDSALYLCASSPQVAKTGYTFGSGTRLTVV.

This clonotype has more than one count but fewer than ten. The chain employs TRBV28 and TRBJ2-1; D is uncertain. The CDR3 extends over 13 amino acids. Germline-derived CDR1 and CDR2 are MDHEN and SYDVKM. Deletions cut 8 bases from V and 4 bases from J, with 12 bases between. CDR3 bases: TGTGCCAGCGGAGATGGCGGATACAATGAGCAGTTCTTC. This sequence encodes CASGDGGYNEQFF.